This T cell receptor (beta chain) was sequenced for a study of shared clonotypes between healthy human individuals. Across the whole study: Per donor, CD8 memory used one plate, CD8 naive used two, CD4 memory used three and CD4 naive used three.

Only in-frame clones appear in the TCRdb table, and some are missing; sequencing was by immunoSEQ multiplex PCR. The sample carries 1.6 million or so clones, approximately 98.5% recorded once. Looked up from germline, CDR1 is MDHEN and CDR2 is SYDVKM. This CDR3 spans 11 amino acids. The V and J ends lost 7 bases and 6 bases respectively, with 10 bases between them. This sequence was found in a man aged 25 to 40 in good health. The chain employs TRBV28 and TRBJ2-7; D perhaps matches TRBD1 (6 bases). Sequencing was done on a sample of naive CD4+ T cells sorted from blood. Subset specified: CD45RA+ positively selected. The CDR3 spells CASTTRGEQYF. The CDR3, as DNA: TGTGCCAGCACCACCAGGGGCGAGCAGTACTTC.